Given below is one T cell receptor beta chain in context. The antigen is unknown. It was with 60 Vbeta and 13 Jbeta primers that the PCR ran. Assay used: immunoSEQ multiplex PCR; TCRdb lists only in-frame clones, some missing. In the table there are over 250,000 clones, roughly 90% of which are singletons. Trimming cost V 2 bases and J 5 bases; bases outside gene matches: 5. The CDR3 spans 16 residues. Germline CDR1 and CDR2: MNHNY and SVGAGI (reference sequence). The data originate from a study of cytomegalovirus exposure and HLA in healthy donors. On the study more broadly: A prior study identified approximately 120 million unique TCR beta sequences from 180 million or so T cells. Findings and limits, study-wide: In a later analysis, V- and J-gene trimming of beta chains associated with a DCLRE1C missense variant, replicated independently. The investigators catalogued 164 TCR beta chains as cytomegalovirus-associated. The presence/absence work took it that sequencing depth was about the same across donors.

Material for sequencing was PBMCs. The chain recombines TRBV6-6 with TRBJ2-5; 13 bases match TRBD2. The sequence came from a man aged 40-55 years in good health and CMV-seropositive. CDR3 nucleotide sequence: TGTGCCAGCAGTTACCCGGGACTAGCGGGAATCGAGACCCAGTACTTC. Translating gives CASSYPGLAGIETQYF.